Following are 32 T cell receptor beta chains from one sample sequenced in a study of blood T cell repertoires in COVID-19. TCRdb's copy holds only in-frame clones and misses some; the assay was immunoSEQ multiplex PCR. The repertoire holds some 240,000 clones, with roughly 84% as singletons. The specimen sequenced was peripheral blood. The receptors derive from a woman in her 40s who had recovered from COVID-19.

This chain connects TRBV19 to TRBJ1-1; 9 bases align to TRBD1. With 6 bases clipped from V and 6 bases from J, the junction kept 8 bases outside the gene matches. This CDR3 spans 14 amino acids. Germline CDR1 is LNHDA and CDR2 is SQIVND (reference sequence). The chain's CDR3 is CASSHGDREAEAFF. CDR3 DNA: TGTGCCAGTAGCCACGGGGACAGGGAGGCTGAAGCTTTCTTT.

Many counts were recorded for this clone. V and J are TRBV29-1 and TRBJ1-2, with TRBD1 matching 7 bases. Germline-derived CDR1 and CDR2 are SQVTM and ANQGSEA. The trim removed 6 bases at V and 4 bases at J, leaving 5 bases unmatched. The CDR3 covers 12 residues. The CDR3 region is CSVATGVYGYTF. The CDR3 region has the DNA TGCAGCGTCGCAACAGGGGTCTATGGCTACACCTTC.

The sample holds one count of this clone. This rearrangement joins TRBV3-1 (or the pseudogene TRBV3-2) to TRBJ2-7; 10 nucleotides align to TRBD1. Germline V CDR1 and CDR2: LGHDT, YNNKEL (reference sequence). This CDR3 has 15 amino acids. V lost 4 bases and J lost 8; bases outside the gene matches: 11. CDR3 amino acids: CASSRRSGTGEQQYF. The DNA for the CDR3 is TGTGCCAGCAGCCGACGAAGTGGGACAGGGGAGCAGCAGTACTTC.

The V and J genes are TRBV6-5 and TRBJ1-1, with a weak D call TRBD1 (6 bases). Germline values: CDR1 MNHEY, CDR2 SVGAGI. The CDR3 has 11 amino acids. The CDR3 region is CASSRDIEAFF. In DNA form, the CDR3 reads TGTGCGAGCTCCCGGGACATCGAAGCTTTCTTT.

J is TRBJ2-7 and V is TRBV4-3, with a weak D call TRBD1 (6 bases). Germline V gives CDR1 LGHNA, CDR2 YSLEER. Trimming cost V 4 bases and J 5 bases, with 12 bases left between them. This CDR3 has 13 residues. CDR3: CASSLGQSNEQYF. CDR3 in DNA: TGCGCCAGCAGCCTAGGACAGTCCAACGAGCAGTACTTC.

The chain is built from TRBV7-9 and TRBJ2-7; the match to TRBD1 covers 8 bases. The V and J ends lost 8 bases and 6 bases, in that order; junction bases with no gene match: 15. The CDR3 is 15 residues long. CDR1 SEHNR and CDR2 FQNEAQ come from the germline V gene (reference sequence). This CDR3 reads CASCYQGAIWCEQYF. Written as DNA, the CDR3 is TGTGCCAGCTGTTATCAGGGGGCGATATGGTGCGAGCAGTACTTC. The full variable domain, completed using reference TRBV7-9 and TRBJ2-7, is DTGVSQNPRHKITKRGQNVTFRCDPISEHNRLYWYRQTLGQGPEFLTYFQNEAQLEKSRLLSDRFSAERPKGSFSTLEIQRTEQGDSAMYLCASCYQGAIWCEQYFGPGTRLTVT.

The chain recombines TRBV6-2 or TRBV6-3 with TRBJ1-1, with 8 bases aligning to TRBD1. V lost 5 bases to trimming and J lost 0 bases; unmatched junction nucleotides: 5. This CDR3 contains 15 residues. Looked up from germline, CDR1 is MNHEY and CDR2 is SVGEGT. The CDR3 DNA reads as TGTGCCAGCAGTCACCGGACAGGGATGAACACTGAAGCTTTCTTT. Its translation: CASSHRTGMNTEAFF.

DNA for the CDR3: TGTGCCAGCAGTTCGGAGAGGGGGCCTTCCACTGAAGCTTTCTTT. Its translation: CASSSERGPSTEAFF. The chain employs TRBV6-2 or TRBV6-3 and TRBJ1-1, with TRBD1 matching 7 bases. This CDR3 contains 15 residues. The V gene end was trimmed by 4 bases and the J gene end by 4 bases; junction bases not matched to a gene: 9. In germline, CDR1 is MNHEY, CDR2 SVGEGT.

The chain employs TRBV4-2 and TRBJ1-1; 7 nucleotides agree with TRBD1. Looked up from germline, CDR1 is LGHNA and CDR2 is YNFKEQ. J gave up 2 bases and V 5 bases, and 8 bases lay outside the gene matches. The length of the CDR3 is 15 residues. This chain's CDR3 is CASSTRTGLNTEAFF. The CDR3 DNA sequence: TGTGCCAGCAGCACCAGGACAGGACTAAACACTGAAGCTTTCTTT.

The V call is TRBV6-5, the J call TRBJ1-1; D possibly corresponds to TRBD1 (6 bases). The CDR3 covers 14 residues. Germline V gene lookup returns CDR1 MNHEY and CDR2 SVGAGI. Deletions cut 6 bases from V and 3 bases from J, with 14 bases between. The DNA for the CDR3 is TGTGCCAGCAGACGGGGACACGGGGACACTGAAGCTTTCTTT. The encoded protein is CASRRGHGDTEAFF.

V and J are TRBV6-1 and TRBJ2-1, with TRBD2 identical over 10 bases. The CDR3 totals 16 residues. J was trimmed by 4 bases and V by 4 bases; bases with no gene match: 7. The germline gives CDR1 MNHNS, CDR2 SASEGT. The CDR3 loop is CASSGAGGTTYNEQFF. The CDR3 DNA sequence: TGTGCCAGCAGTGGAGCGGGGGGGACGACATACAATGAGCAGTTCTTC.

The CDR3 reads CASSLQGHTEAFF. In nucleotides, the CDR3 is TGTGCCAGCAGCCTGCAGGGGCACACTGAAGCTTTCTTT. The chain couples TRBV14 to TRBJ1-1, with D maybe TRBD1 (6 bases). The CDR3 contains 13 residues. Germline V gene data show CDR1 as SGHDN and CDR2 as FVKESK. V was pared by 4 bases and J by 3 bases, with 9 bases between.

This rearrangement joins TRBV7-2 to TRBJ2-3; D is undetermined. From germline, CDR1 is SGHTA and CDR2 FQGNSA. The length of the CDR3 is 14 residues. V was pared by 2 bases and J by 0 bases, with 6 bases between. The CDR3 loop is CASSLLESTDTQYF. The CDR3 DNA reads as TGTGCCAGCAGCTTACTAGAGAGCACAGATACGCAGTATTTT.

J is TRBJ1-1 and V is TRBV9, with 9 bases that match TRBD1. The CDR3 spans 16 residues. V lost 1 base to trimming and J lost 1 base; unmatched junction nucleotides: 5. Germline assignment: CDR1 SGDLS and CDR2 YYNGEE. Here the CDR3 DNA reads TGTGCCAGCAGCGTAACAGGGGGCGCGGGGAACACTGAAGCTTTCTTT. Protein product: CASSVTGGAGNTEAFF. The whole variable domain, filled in from reference TRBV9 and TRBJ1-1, reads DSGVTQTPKHLITATGQRVTLRCSPRSGDLSVYWYQQSLDQGLQFLIQYYNGEERAKGNILERFSAQQFPDLHSELNLSSLELGDSALYFCASSVTGGAGNTEAFFGQGTRLTVV.

The V gene is TRBV6-6, the J gene TRBJ1-1, with a weak D call TRBD1 (5 bases). Deletions cut 5 bases from V and 1 base from J, with 11 bases between. This CDR3 is 14 amino acids long. Looked up from germline, CDR1 is MNHNY and CDR2 is SVGAGI (reference sequence). The CDR3 bases are TGTGCCAGCAGTCCCGGGGGGGGGAACACTGAAGCTTTCTTT. Its translation: CASSPGGGNTEAFF.

With regard to this clone: This sample also contains other DNA sequences that code for the same CDR3. The rearrangement uses TRBV18 and TRBJ2-1; D unclear. Germline CDR1 and CDR2: KGHSH and LQKENI. This CDR3 contains 12 residues. The V end lost 2 bases, the J end lost 7 bases, and 6 bases lay between the germline ends. CDR3 loop: CASSPGRNEQFF. The CDR3 DNA follows: TGTGCCAGCTCACCAGGCAGGAATGAGCAGTTCTTC. The full variable domain, rest sourced from reference TRBV18 and TRBJ2-1, is NAGVMQNPRHLVRRRGQEARLRCSPMKGHSHVYWYRQLPEEGLKFMVYLQKENIIDESGMPKERFSAEFPKEGPSILRIQQVVRGDSAAYFCASSPGRNEQFFGPGTRLTVL.

In its sample, this clone was seen a few times. V usage is TRBV9 and J usage is TRBJ1-1; D ambiguous. Germline V gene sequence: CDR1 SGDLS, CDR2 YYNGEE. The V end lost 0 bases, the J end lost 2 bases, and 8 bases lay between the germline ends. This CDR3 region has 14 residues. CDR3 nucleotides: TGTGCCAGCAGCGTAGTATCAGGTAACACTGAAGCTTTCTTT. It specifies CASSVVSGNTEAFF.

The chain links TRBV29-1 to TRBJ2-7; D not certain. Germline CDR1 is SQVTM and CDR2 is ANQGSEA. V lost 4 bases to trimming and J lost 4 bases, with 26 bases between them. CDR3 length: 17 amino acids. In DNA form, the CDR3 reads TGCAGCGTTGTCTTGACCGGCATCTTCGAGGTTTCTTACGAGCAGTACTTC. As protein: CSVVLTGIFEVSYEQYF.

In its sample, this clone was seen a few times. This chain joins TRBV15 and TRBJ1-5; D perhaps matches TRBD1 (5 bases). The CDR3 extends over 14 amino acids. V lost 1 base and J 2 bases, leaving 6 bases between the germline ends. Germline-derived CDR1 and CDR2 are LNHNV and YYDKDF (reference sequence). CDR3 sequence: CATSRAGGNQPQHF. The CDR3 DNA reads TGTGCCACCAGCAGAGCGGGGGGCAATCAGCCCCAGCATTTT.

In this sample, this clone turned up once. The chain joins TRBV13 to TRBJ1-1; the match to TRBD1 covers 7 bases. The CDR3 runs to 14 residues. Per the germline V gene, CDR1 is PRHDT and CDR2 is FYEKMQ (reference sequence). Unmatched junction bases numbered 6, after V lost 4 bases and J lost 4 bases. The CDR3 sequence is CASSSGQAGTEAFF. In nucleotides, the CDR3 is TGTGCCAGCAGCTCAGGACAGGCTGGCACTGAAGCTTTCTTT.

The rearrangement joins TRBV20-1 to TRBJ1-6, with 8 bases aligning to TRBD1. V lost 4 bases, J lost 7 bases, and 9 bases stayed unmatched. The germline V gene has CDR1 DFQATT and CDR2 SNEGSKA (reference sequence). The CDR3 covers 15 residues. The DNA of the CDR3 is TGCAGTGCTACTGAGACAGGGGCTGTGAATTCACCCCTCCACTTT. This encodes CSATETGAVNSPLHF.

CDR3 amino acids: CASSGWQASNPYEQYF. CDR3 bases: TGTGCCAGCAGCGGGTGGCAGGCCTCAAATCCTTACGAGCAGTACTTC. The chain uses TRBV7-2 and TRBJ2-7; D not resolved. The CDR3 runs 16 residues. CDR1 and CDR2 (germline): SGHTA, FQGNSA. V was shortened by 5 bases and J by 4 bases, with 21 bases between the two germline ends.

With respect to this clone: Its ends do not fully match the called genes, so a read error is possible. The chain links TRBV7-7 to TRBJ2-5, with 8 positions matching TRBD2. Germline CDR1 SSHAT, CDR2 FNYEAQ (reference sequence). The CDR3 is 16 amino acids. The CDR3 spells CASSPIGSGGQETQYF. CDR3 nucleotides: TGTGCTAGCAGCCCCATCGGGAGCGGGGGACAAGAGACCCAGTACTTC.

This clone occurred once. V usage is TRBV10-3 and J usage is TRBJ1-2; 10 nucleotides align to TRBD1. The CDR3 totals 14 residues. Germline CDR1 is ENHRY and CDR2 is SYGVKD. J gave up 6 bases and V 5 bases, and 6 bases lay outside the gene matches. In DNA, the CDR3 is TGTGCCATCAGTTACGGACAGGGGGGGGATGGCTACACCTTC. It specifies CAISYGQGGDGYTF.

The chain has TRBV18 and TRBJ2-7; 8 bases line up with TRBD1. The CDR3 sequence is 14 residues long. The germline V gene encodes CDR1 KGHSH and CDR2 LQKENI. J was trimmed by 4 bases and V by 4 bases; bases with no gene match: 6. Written as DNA, the CDR3 is TGTGCCAGCTCACAAGACAGGGGTCCATACGAGCAGTACTTC. Protein sequence: CASSQDRGPYEQYF.

The V and J genes are TRBV11-3 and TRBJ2-7; TRBD1 is a possible D gene (5 bases). The germline V gene has CDR1 SGHNT and CDR2 YENEEA. This CDR3 contains 12 residues. V was trimmed by 5 bases and J by 3 bases, leaving 8 bases between them. The CDR3 spells CASSGDSYEQYF. For the CDR3, the DNA is TGTGCCAGCAGCGGTGACAGCTACGAGCAGTACTTC.

This clone came up once. The gene calls are TRBV18 and TRBJ2-7, with D possibly matching TRBD1 (5 bases). The germline gives CDR1 KGHSH, CDR2 LQKENI. CDR3 length: 16 residues. V was clipped by 3 bases and J by 6 bases, with 21 bases between them. DNA for the CDR3: TGTGCCAGCTCACCTCTTGGAAAGGGGATCGGTGGCGAGCAGTACTTC. It yields the protein CASSPLGKGIGGEQYF.

The V gene is TRBV27, the J gene TRBJ2-7; D may be TRBD1 (7 bases). The CDR3 sequence is 15 residues long. The germline V gene has CDR1 MNHEY and CDR2 SMNVEV (reference sequence). Trimming removed 0 bases from V and 6 bases from J, with 15 bases in between. The CDR3 protein is CASSLSYQGEVEQYF. The DNA for the CDR3 is TGTGCCAGCAGTTTATCTTACCAGGGGGAGGTCGAGCAGTACTTC.

V gene TRBV28 combines with J gene TRBJ1-2; TRBD1 aligns across 8 bases. The J segment lost 7 bases and the V segment lost 8 bases, leaving 15 bases of the junction unmatched. Germline assignment: CDR1 MDHEN and CDR2 SYDVKM. The CDR3 consists of 15 residues. Written as DNA, the CDR3 is TGTGCCAGCCGATCCTCAGGGGGCACCTGGGGTGGCTACACCTTC. Translated: CASRSSGGTWGGYTF.

The chain employs TRBV9 and TRBJ2-5; TRBD2 matches 7 bases. This CDR3 is built from 14 residues. Germline loops: CDR1 SGDLS, CDR2 YYNGEE. Unmatched junction bases numbered 8, after V lost 4 bases and J lost 5 bases. CDR3 protein: CASSLFTGGETQYF. CDR3 coding DNA: TGTGCCAGCAGCCTTTTTACCGGGGGGGAGACCCAGTACTTC.

This sequence joins TRBV5-1 and TRBJ2-3; 12 nucleotides match TRBD1. The CDR3 sequence is 16 residues long. The J segment lost 4 bases and the V segment lost 0 bases, leaving 3 bases of the junction unmatched. The germline V gene has CDR1 SGHRS and CDR2 YFSETQ. The CDR3 DNA reads as TGCGCCAGCAGCTTGGCGGGGACAGGGGGCGCAGATACGCAGTATTTT. Its translation: CASSLAGTGGADTQYF.

The sample holds many counts of this clone. The chain employs TRBV6-6 and TRBJ2-7, with TRBD1 identical over 10 bases. V gave up 6 bases and J gave up 3 bases; unmatched junction bases: 8. Germline assignment: CDR1 MNHNY and CDR2 SVGAGI (reference sequence). This CDR3 region has 15 residues. The CDR3 protein is CASSRGQGFNYEQYF. CDR3 coding DNA: TGTGCCAGCAGCAGGGGACAGGGGTTCAACTACGAGCAGTACTTC.